A selection of T cell receptor beta chains follows, all from one sample in a study of T cells in localized non-small cell lung cancer. Clones were sequenced by immunoSEQ multiplex PCR, and TCRdb holds only the in-frame ones, with some missing. The sample holds about 52,000 clones; around 80% are singletons and the top ten take about 4%. The specimen comprised PBMCs, sampled before any cancer treatment. The receptors here all came from a woman aged 35 to 70 with stage II lung adenocarcinoma. Both conserved end residues are part of each CDR3. The order of the fields is V gene, clone size, J gene, D gene, CDR3 protein, CDR3 DNA. D genes are given only for firm matches. The size of a clone is reported for some rows only, either as once, few or many, or as a class for expanded clones.

TRBV5-1,NA,TRBJ2-1,TRBD2,CASRHPGLGPNEQFF,TGCGCCAGCAGACATCCGGGACTAGGTCCTAATGAGCAGTTCTTC
TRBV6-6,NA,TRBJ1-5,NA,CASSTYDRKDQPQHF,TGTGCCAGCAGTACCTACGACAGGAAAGATCAGCCCCAGCATTTT
TRBV5-8,few,TRBJ1-4,NA,CASSLGYGNEKLFF,TGTGCCAGCAGCTTGGGGTACGGAAATGAAAAACTGTTTTTT
TRBV28,NA,TRBJ2-3,TRBD2,CASRRAGGTDTQYF,TGTGCCAGCAGGCGAGCGGGGGGCACAGATACGCAGTATTTT
TRBV2,NA,TRBJ2-1,TRBD2,CASSPLRAGPYNEQFF,TGTGCCAGCAGTCCACTGAGAGCGGGGCCCTACAATGAGCAGTTCTTC
TRBV7-3,NA,TRBJ2-1,TRBD2,CASSLSGGENHNEQFF,TGTGCCAGCAGCTTAAGTGGGGGGGAAAACCACAATGAGCAGTTCTTC
TRBV19,NA,TRBJ1-2,TRBD1,CASSMGDRLPGYTF,TGTGCCAGTAGTATGGGGGACAGGCTGCCGGGCTACACCTTC
TRBV10-3,NA,TRBJ1-4,NA,CAIGTLAEKLFF,TGTGCCATCGGGACTCTTGCCGAAAAACTGTTTTTT
TRBV2,few,TRBJ1-1,NA,CASIKDSSAAFF,TGTGCCAGCATCAAAGACAGTTCTGCAGCTTTCTTT
TRBV29-1,NA,TRBJ1-1,NA,CSVEKGPDRTEAFF,TGCAGCGTTGAAAAGGGCCCAGATCGGACTGAAGCTTTCTTT
TRBV2,once,TRBJ1-5,NA,CASTMPPGAYNQPQHF,TGTGCCAGCACCATGCCCCCAGGGGCCTACAATCAGCCCCAGCATTTT
TRBV2,NA,TRBJ1-1,TRBD1,CASSAQGVMNTEAFF,TGTGCCAGCAGTGCACAGGGGGTGATGAACACTGAAGCTTTCTTT
TRBV5-1,medium-sized,TRBJ2-1,TRBD1,CASSLIPHRGNNEQFF,TGCGCCAGCAGCTTGATTCCTCACAGGGGGAACAATGAGCAGTTCTTC
TRBV7-3,NA,TRBJ2-7,NA,CASSLTPGSGEQYF,TGTGCCAGCAGCTTAACACCAGGTTCGGGTGAGCAGTACTTC
TRBV19,NA,TRBJ2-2,NA,CASSIWGTGELFF,TGTGCCAGTAGTATATGGGGTACCGGGGAGCTGTTTTTT
TRBV30,NA,TRBJ1-1,NA,CAWTVLRNTEAFF,TGTGCCTGGACAGTTTTGCGGAACACTGAAGCTTTCTTT
TRBV30,NA,TRBJ1-5,TRBD1,CAWGPGQDNQPQHF,TGTGCCTGGGGGCCCGGACAGGATAATCAGCCCCAGCATTTT
TRBV27,NA,TRBJ2-1,NA,CASSLYGDSSYNEQFF,TGTGCCAGCAGTTTATACGGCGACAGCTCCTACAATGAGCAGTTCTTC
TRBV19,NA,TRBJ2-7,TRBD2,CASSIAGGYEQYF,TGTGCCAGTAGTATAGCGGGGGGCTACGAGCAGTACTTC
TRBV7-9,NA,TRBJ2-1,NA,CASRGNQLAQFF,TGTGCCAGCAGGGGGAATCAACTCGCGCAGTTCTTC
TRBV7-9,NA,TRBJ1-2,NA,CASSIDIYGYTF,TGTGCCAGCAGTATAGACATTTATGGCTACACCTTC
TRBV15,NA,TRBJ1-2,NA,CATSRESYGYTF,TGTGCCACCAGCAGAGAATCCTATGGCTACACCTTC
TRBV10-3,few,TRBJ1-2,NA,CAISELSGDGYTF,TGTGCCATCAGTGAGTTGTCAGGGGATGGCTACACCTTC
TRBV28,NA,TRBJ1-6,NA,CASSLGGVSSSPLHF,TGTGCCAGCAGTTTAGGGGGGGTTTCGAGTTCACCCCTCCACTTT
TRBV6-5,NA,TRBJ1-5,TRBD1,CASSYSGQGNQPQHF,TGTGCCAGCAGTTACTCTGGACAGGGCAATCAGCCCCAGCATTTT
TRBV25-1,few,TRBJ2-5,NA,CASSEGHQETQYF,TGTGCCAGCAGTGAGGGACACCAAGAGACCCAGTACTTC
TRBV2,NA,TRBJ1-3,NA,CASSGLGNTIYF,TGTGCCAGCAGCGGCCTGGGTAACACCATATATTTT
TRBV14,NA,TRBJ1-6,TRBD1,CASSQAQGAYSPLHF,TGTGCCAGCAGCCAAGCACAGGGGGCGTATTCACCCCTCCACTTT
TRBV2,NA,TRBJ2-7,NA,CASTDASYEQYF,TGTGCCAGCACCGACGCCTCCTACGAGCAGTACTTC
TRBV19,NA,TRBJ1-2,NA,CASSISQLGTYNYGYTF,TGTGCCAGTAGTATCTCACAGTTAGGAACTTACAACTATGGCTACACCTTC
TRBV6-1,once,TRBJ1-3,NA,CASSEARTHSGNTIYF,TGTGCCAGCAGTGAAGCTCGAACGCACTCTGGAAACACCATATATTTT
TRBV5-1,NA,TRBJ1-4,NA,CASSLRPQGTNEKLFF,TGCGCCAGCAGCTTGCGACCGCAGGGGACTAATGAAAAACTGTTTTTT
TRBV6-6,NA,TRBJ1-4,NA,CASSYPNEKLFF,TGTGCCAGCAGTTACCCTAATGAAAAACTGTTTTTT
TRBV10-3,NA,TRBJ2-7,TRBD1,CAISRDRTDVDEQYF,TGTGCCATCAGCCGGGACAGAACGGACGTCGACGAGCAGTACTTC
TRBV6-6,NA,TRBJ2-5,NA,CASSEGLAQETQYF,TGTGCCAGCAGCGAGGGACTCGCCCAAGAGACCCAGTACTTC
TRBV5-5,NA,TRBJ2-5,NA,CASPLAVTAQYF,TGTGCCAGCCCCTTGGCGGTGACGGCCCAGTACTTC
TRBV5-4,NA,TRBJ1-2,NA,CASRGDYGYTF,TGTGCCAGCAGGGGAGACTATGGCTACACCTTC
TRBV30,NA,TRBJ2-5,NA,CAWSMLGDAGRETQYF,TGTGCCTGGAGTATGTTGGGGGACGCTGGGCGAGAGACCCAGTACTTC
TRBV30,NA,TRBJ1-6,TRBD1,CAWGPGQEDSPLHF,TGTGCCTGGGGTCCGGGACAGGAGGATTCACCCCTCCACTTT
TRBV9,NA,TRBJ1-2,NA,CASSDQGGAGYTF,TGTGCCAGCAGTGACCAGGGAGGAGCGGGCTACACCTTC
TRBV6-4,NA,TRBJ1-5,NA,CASSRDSNQPQHF,TGTGCCAGCAGCAGGGATAGCAATCAGCCCCAGCATTTT
TRBV7-8,once,TRBJ2-1,NA,CASSLANYNEQFF,TGTGCCAGCAGCTTAGCAAACTACAATGAGCAGTTCTTC
TRBV7-3,NA,TRBJ1-1,NA,CASSPGRALNTEAFF,TGTGCCAGCAGCCCAGGACGAGCGCTGAACACTGAAGCTTTCTTT
TRBV2,NA,TRBJ1-1,NA,CASILGGPSSEAFF,TGTGCCAGTATTTTGGGGGGGCCCTCTTCGGAAGCTTTCTTT
TRBV6-5,NA,TRBJ1-5,TRBD1,CASSYAGGQPQHF,TGTGCCAGCAGTTACGCAGGGGGTCAGCCCCAGCATTTT
TRBV18,NA,TRBJ1-1,NA,CASSPQDSLSNTEAFF,TGTGCCAGCTCACCACAGGACAGTCTTTCCAACACTGAAGCTTTCTTT
TRBV30,NA,TRBJ1-4,NA,CAWQTGGANEKLFF,TGTGCCTGGCAGACAGGCGGCGCTAATGAAAAACTGTTTTTT
TRBV5-5,NA,TRBJ2-5,NA,CASSFARTSQETQYF,TGTGCCAGCAGCTTTGCCAGAACTTCCCAAGAGACCCAGTACTTC
TRBV30,NA,TRBJ1-1,NA,CAWSFKGGRRTEAFF,TGTGCCTGGAGTTTTAAAGGGGGGCGCCGGACTGAAGCTTTCTTT